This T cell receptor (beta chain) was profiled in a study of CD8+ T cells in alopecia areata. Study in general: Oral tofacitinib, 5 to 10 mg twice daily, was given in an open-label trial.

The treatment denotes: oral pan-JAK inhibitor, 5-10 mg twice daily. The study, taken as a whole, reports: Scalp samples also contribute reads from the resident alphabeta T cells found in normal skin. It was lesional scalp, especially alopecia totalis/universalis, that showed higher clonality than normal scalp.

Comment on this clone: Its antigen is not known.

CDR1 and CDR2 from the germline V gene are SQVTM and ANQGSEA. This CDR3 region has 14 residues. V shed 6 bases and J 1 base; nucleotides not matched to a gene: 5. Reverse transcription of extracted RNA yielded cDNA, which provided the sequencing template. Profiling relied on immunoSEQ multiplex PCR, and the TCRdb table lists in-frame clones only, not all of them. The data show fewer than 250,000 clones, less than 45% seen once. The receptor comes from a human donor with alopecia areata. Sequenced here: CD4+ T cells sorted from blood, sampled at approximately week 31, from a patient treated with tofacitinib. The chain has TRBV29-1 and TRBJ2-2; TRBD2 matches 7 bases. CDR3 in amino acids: CSVRTRGNTGELFF. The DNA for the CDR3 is TGCAGCGTGAGGACTAGGGGGAACACCGGGGAGCTGTTTTTT.